This T cell receptor (beta chain) was documented in a study of vaccination and CD4 T cells after COVID-19. V dropped 4 bases and J dropped 5 bases, with 14 bases sitting between them. This CDR3 has 14 residues. Germline V gene sequence: CDR1 SEHNR, CDR2 FQNEAQ (reference sequence). This clonotype was counted once. What it binds is not known. The sample's treatment: 10-day PBMC culture with coronavirus spike peptide pools or control peptides (ViraFEST assay). Peptide pools at 8.5 to 10 ug/ml stimulated approximately 2 million PBMCs per well with roughly 10 IU/ml IL-2. Cultured CD4+ T-cell DNA underwent Oncomine TCR Beta short-read sequencing. From the PCR reads, TCRdb called clonotypes with MiXCR, one entry per CDR3 protein. The sample lists about 11,000 distinct CDR3 sequences, about three fifths seen once, with 21% in the top ten.

The sample taken for sequencing was CD4+ T cells from blood, cultured in vitro. The chain uses TRBV7-9 and TRBJ2-5, with D unresolved. The sequence was collected from a human donor who had recovered from COVID-19. The chain's CDR3 is CASSSWVLGETQYF. CDR3 nucleotide sequence: TGTGCCAGCAGCTCGTGGGTCCTGGGGGAGACCCAGTACTTC. Combining the CDR3 with reference TRBV7-9 and TRBJ2-5 gives the whole variable domain DTGVSQNPRHKITKRGQNVTFRCDPISEHNRLYWYRQTLGQGPEFLTYFQNEAQLEKSRLLSDRFSAERPKGSFSTLEIQRTEQGDSAMYLCASSSWVLGETQYFGPGTRLLVL.